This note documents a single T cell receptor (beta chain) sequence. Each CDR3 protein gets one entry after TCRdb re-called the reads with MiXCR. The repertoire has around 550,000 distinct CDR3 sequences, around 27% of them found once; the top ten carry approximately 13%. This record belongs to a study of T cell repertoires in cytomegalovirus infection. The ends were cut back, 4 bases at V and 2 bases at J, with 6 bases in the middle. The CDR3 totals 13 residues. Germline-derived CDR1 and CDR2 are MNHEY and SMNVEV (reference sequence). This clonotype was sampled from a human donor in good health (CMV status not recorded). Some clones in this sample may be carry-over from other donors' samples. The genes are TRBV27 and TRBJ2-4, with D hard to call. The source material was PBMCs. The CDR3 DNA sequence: TGTGCCAGCAGTTCCCACACCAAAAACATTCAGTACTTC. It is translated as CASSSHTKNIQYF.